These 10 T cell receptor beta chains originate from one sample sequenced in a study of blood T cell repertoires in COVID-19. TCRdb's table, derived via immunoSEQ multiplex PCR, lists solely in-frame clones and lacks some. The repertoire includes approximately 180,000 clones, more than 75% of them detected once, and approximately 5.6% sits in the top ten. The sample taken for sequencing was peripheral blood. The receptor set was obtained from a man aged 40-55 years with active or convalescent COVID-19.

The CDR3 is CASSLRGGGSNEKLFF. The DNA of the CDR3 is TGCGCCAGCAGCTTGCGAGGGGGCGGTTCTAATGAAAAACTGTTTTTT. The chain uses TRBV5-1 and TRBJ1-4; TRBD1 matches 7 bases. Germline lookup yields CDR1 SGHRS and CDR2 YFSETQ. CDR3 length: 16 amino acids. J lost 3 bases, V lost 1 base, and 6 bases had no gene match. Full variable domain (rest looked up from reference TRBV5-1 and TRBJ1-4): KAGVTQTPRYLIKTRGQQVTLSCSPISGHRSVSWYQQTPGQGLQFLFEYFSETQRNKGNFPGRFSGRQFSNSRSEMNVSTLELGDSALYLCASSLRGGGSNEKLFFGSGTQLSVL.

The chain employs TRBV19 and TRBJ2-5; 12 bases are shared with TRBD2. Germline V lookup: CDR1 LNHDA, CDR2 SQIVND (reference sequence). Germline trimming cut 1 base from V and 4 bases from J; bases unmatched to any gene: 7. The CDR3 has 17 residues. CDR3 in DNA: TGTGCCAGTAGTATAGGGCGCCTAGCGGGGGGGCGAGAGACCCAGTACTTC. Amino acids: CASSIGRLAGGRETQYF.

V is TRBV5-5 and J is TRBJ2-6; 9 nucleotides match TRBD1. This CDR3 has 19 residues. V gave up 2 bases and J gave up 4 bases; unmatched junction bases: 13. Germline values: CDR1 SGHKS, CDR2 YYEKEE (reference sequence). As DNA, the CDR3 is TGTGCCAGCAGCTTAGAGGTGCTACAGGGGGCACCCGGGGCCAACGTCCTGACTTTC. It codes for CASSLEVLQGAPGANVLTF.

V is TRBV30 and J is TRBJ1-2, with D maybe TRBD1 (6 bases). V shed 1 base and J shed 2 bases, with 14 bases lying between them. The germline gives CDR1 GTSNPN, CDR2 SVGIG (reference sequence). This CDR3 has 15 amino acids. The CDR3 is CAWSGQDRYNYGYTF. CDR3 sequence (DNA): TGTGCCTGGAGTGGGCAGGACAGATACAACTATGGCTACACCTTC. The full variable domain, rest sourced from reference TRBV30 and TRBJ1-2, is SQTIHQWPATLVQPVGSPLSLECTVEGTSNPNLYWYRQAAGRGLQLLFYSVGIGQISSEVPQNLSASRPQDRQFILSSKKLLLSDSGFYLCAWSGQDRYNYGYTFGSGTRLTVV.

The chain couples TRBV5-1 to TRBJ2-2; 7 bases are a match to TRBD1. This CDR3 region has 14 residues. The germline gives CDR1 SGHRS, CDR2 YFSETQ. The V and J ends lost 4 bases and 5 bases, in that order; junction bases with no gene match: 5. The CDR3 DNA reads as TGCGCCAGCAGCGCCGGGACAGAAACCGGGGAGCTGTTTTTT. Translated, it gives CASSAGTETGELFF. The whole variable domain, filled in from reference TRBV5-1 and TRBJ2-2, reads KAGVTQTPRYLIKTRGQQVTLSCSPISGHRSVSWYQQTPGQGLQFLFEYFSETQRNKGNFPGRFSGRQFSNSRSEMNVSTLELGDSALYLCASSAGTETGELFFGEGSRLTVL.

This chain connects TRBV5-1 to TRBJ2-5, with 10 nucleotides matching TRBD2. The CDR3 has 17 amino acids. From germline, CDR1 is SGHRS and CDR2 YFSETQ. V was pared by 0 bases and J by 2 bases, with 7 bases of the junction left unmatched. CDR3 DNA: TGCGCCAGCAGCTTGGTGCGTCTAGCGGGGGAACAAGAGACCCAGTACTTC. As protein: CASSLVRLAGEQETQYF.

The genes are TRBV2 and TRBJ2-2, with D unclear. Between the trimmed V and J ends, which lost 4 bases and 4 bases, there was a span of 7 bases. The germline gives CDR1 SNHLY, CDR2 FYNNEI. The CDR3 sequence is 13 residues long. DNA for the CDR3: TGTGCCAGCAGTGTTAATCCCACCGGGGAGCTGTTTTTT. This gives the protein CASSVNPTGELFF.

The rearrangement joins TRBV6-6 to TRBJ2-7, with D perhaps matching TRBD1 (6 bases). Germline V lookup: CDR1 MNHNY, CDR2 SVGAGI (reference sequence). The CDR3 is 16 amino acids. V was trimmed by 4 bases and J by 2 bases, leaving 18 bases between them. The CDR3 loop reads CASSSARAGETYEQYF. The DNA for the CDR3 is TGTGCCAGCAGTTCCGCCCGGGCAGGGGAGACCTACGAGCAGTACTTC.

This chain connects TRBV5-4 to TRBJ2-7, with 9 bases matching TRBD1. The CDR3 spans 15 residues. The V segment lost 0 bases and the J segment 1 base; nucleotides outside the gene matches: 2. Per germline, CDR1 SGHNT and CDR2 YYREEE (reference sequence). CDR3 protein: CASSLAGQGSYEQYF. DNA for the CDR3: TGTGCCAGCAGCTTGGCCGGACAGGGGTCCTACGAGCAGTACTTC.

The rearrangement joins TRBV6-6 to TRBJ2-1; D gene ambiguous. CDR1 and CDR2 from the germline V gene are MNHNY and SVGAGI (reference sequence). V was shortened by 5 bases and J by 2 bases, with 7 bases between the two germline ends. The CDR3 sequence is 13 residues long. CDR3 sequence reads: CASSAAAYNEQFF. CDR3 DNA: TGTGCCAGCAGTGCCGCAGCCTACAATGAGCAGTTCTTC.